This TCR beta chain stems from a study of blood T cell repertoires in COVID-19. The overall study: Donors in the United States, Italy and Spain gave samples during acute or convalescent COVID-19. Sources were T cells, B-cell-depleted T cells, or PBMCs; the material itself was cDNA or gDNA.

TCRdb's copy holds only in-frame clones and misses some; the assay was immunoSEQ multiplex PCR. The profile covers 150,000 to 200,000 clones, with about 81% appearing a single time and 8.4% taken by the ten largest. This receptor was obtained from a woman in her seventies with acute or convalescent COVID-19. The specimen was peripheral blood.

As DNA, the CDR3 is TGTGCCAGCAGCTCCGGACAGGCCGCTCCTGAAGCTTTCTTT. It is translated as CASSSGQAAPEAFF. This chain uses TRBV7-2 with TRBJ1-1, with TRBD1 matching 7 bases. CDR1 is SGHTA and CDR2 is FQGNSA in the germline V gene. The CDR3 sequence is 14 residues long. V lost 4 bases, J lost 6 bases, and 8 bases stayed unmatched.